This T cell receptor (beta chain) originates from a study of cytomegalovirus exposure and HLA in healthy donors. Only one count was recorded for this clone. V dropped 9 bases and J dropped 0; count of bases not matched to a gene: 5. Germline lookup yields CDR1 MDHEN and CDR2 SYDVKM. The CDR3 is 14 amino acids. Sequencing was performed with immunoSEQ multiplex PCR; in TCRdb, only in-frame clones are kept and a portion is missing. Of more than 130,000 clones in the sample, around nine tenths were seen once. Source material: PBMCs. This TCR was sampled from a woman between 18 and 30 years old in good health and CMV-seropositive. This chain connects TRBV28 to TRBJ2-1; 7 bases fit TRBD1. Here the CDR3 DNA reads TGTGCCAGGGACAGGCCGAACTCCTACAATGAGCAGTTCTTC. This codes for CARDRPNSYNEQFF.